Sequencing of this T cell receptor beta chain was carried out in a study of T cell clonotyping in hematopoietic cell transplantation. The study's findings and limits: At the given depth, recipient repertoires were over 95% de novo clonotypes.

Some clones are missing from TCRdb's copy, which holds only in-frame ones; the method was immunoSEQ multiplex PCR. The sample has 16,000 or so clones; roughly 93% are singletons. The CDR3 covers 15 residues. V lost 2 bases and J 9 bases, leaving 17 bases between the germline ends. Germline loops: CDR1 GTSNPN, CDR2 SVGIG (reference sequence). As for this clone: What it binds is not known.

Time point reported: recipient sample about 28 days before transplant, after cytoreduction. The chain has TRBV30 and TRBJ1-6; D might be TRBD1 (6 bases). Sequenced here: peripheral blood mononuclear cells, sampled before stem cell transplant. The origin of this receptor is a man aged 18-30 years with biphenotypic leukemia. Some clones in this sample may be carry-over from other donors' samples. CDR3 bases: TGTGCCTGGAGTCCCAGGGGAGTTTTGAGTTCACCCCTCCACTTT. The encoded protein is CAWSPRGVLSSPLHF. The full variable domain, with the rest looked up from reference TRBV30 and TRBJ1-6, is SQTIHQWPATLVQPVGSPLSLECTVEGTSNPNLYWYRQAAGRGLQLLFYSVGIGQISSEVPQNLSASRPQDRQFILSSKKLLLSDSGFYLCAWSPRGVLSSPLHFGNGTRLTVT.